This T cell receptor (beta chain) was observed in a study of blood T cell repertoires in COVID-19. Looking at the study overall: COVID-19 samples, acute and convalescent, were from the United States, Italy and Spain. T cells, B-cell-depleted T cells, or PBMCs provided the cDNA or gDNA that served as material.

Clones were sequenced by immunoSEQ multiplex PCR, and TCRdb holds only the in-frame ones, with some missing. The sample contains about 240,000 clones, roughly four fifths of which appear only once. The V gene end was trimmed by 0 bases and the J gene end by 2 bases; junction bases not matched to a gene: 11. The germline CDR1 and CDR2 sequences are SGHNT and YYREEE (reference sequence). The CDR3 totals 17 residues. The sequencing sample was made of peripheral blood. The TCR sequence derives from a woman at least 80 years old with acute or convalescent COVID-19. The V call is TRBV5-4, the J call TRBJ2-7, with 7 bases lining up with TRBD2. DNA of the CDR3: TGTGCCAGCAGCTTGGGTCTCGGAGCGGGGTATCCCTACGAGCAGTACTTC. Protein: CASSLGLGAGYPYEQYF.